This T cell receptor (beta chain) stems from a study of blood T cell repertoires in COVID-19. For the study at large: Sites across the United States, Italy and Spain contributed samples from acute and convalescent COVID-19. T cells, B-cell-depleted T cells, or PBMCs provided the cDNA or gDNA that served as material.

CDR1 MNHEY and CDR2 SMNVEV come from the germline V gene (reference sequence). The CDR3 extends over 15 amino acids. J was trimmed by 7 bases and V by 6 bases; bases with no gene match: 9. In this sample, this clone turned up a few times. Per the original methods: Estimation of nucleated cell counts relied on the amplification of reference gene primers. The repertoire was sequenced with immunoSEQ multiplex PCR; TCRdb's copy has only in-frame clones and lacks some. V, J and clone size are those of that table, while D and trimming were read from the DNA. The table has around 250,000 clones, approximately 84% seen once.

This sequence was found in a woman of 80 years or more with acute or convalescent COVID-19. The chain is built from TRBV27 and TRBJ2-1, with 10 bases identical to TRBD2. Sequences were obtained from peripheral blood. The CDR3 region is CASSLLAGVWNEQFF. The CDR3 bases are TGTGCCAGCAGCCTTCTAGCGGGAGTGTGGAATGAGCAGTTCTTC.